This paragraph reports one TCR beta chain. Its antigen is not identified. Losses at the gene ends were 5 bases for V and 4 bases for J; bases not matched to a gene: 10. CDR1 and CDR2 from the germline V gene are SGHNT and YENEEA. This CDR3 is 15 amino acids long. The source of the sample is a study of siplizumab effects on memory and regulatory T cells. Study-level points and caveats: Alloreactive sequences that could be traced to unstimulated CD4+ memory cells showed a significant reduction under siplizumab. To unstimulated subsets, only a minor fraction of alloreactive clones could be mapped. Only a minority of proliferating CD4+ or CD8+ clones had an assignable naive or memory phenotype, with roughly 75-97% lacking one.

For every sample, about 10^5 TCR templates were assayed. TCRdb keeps only in-frame clones here, not all; method: immunoSEQ multiplex PCR. The repertoire holds roughly 100,000 clones, with about 93% as singletons. The chain has TRBV11-3 and TRBJ1-2, with TRBD1 matching over 7 bases. Source material: Tregs sorted from blood. This receptor was identified in a human donor in good health. CDR3 coding DNA: TGTGCCAGCAGCCTGCAGGGGGATCTCTCCTATGGCTACACCTTC. It codes for CASSLQGDLSYGYTF.